This entry features one T cell receptor beta chain sequence. Its target is not known. With 5 bases removed from V and 8 bases from J, the gap between germline ends came to 21 bases. In germline, CDR1 is SGHVS, CDR2 FNYEAQ. There are 15 residues in the CDR3. The record originates from a study of chemoradiotherapy in HPV16-positive cancers. General study findings and limits: During treatment, candidate HPV-specific clones and E7-related motifs expanded in tumor.

Over chemoradiotherapy, repertoires were sampled more than once. Method: immunoSEQ multiplex PCR; TCRdb's copy keeps in-frame clones and lacks some. The profile shows about 10,000 clones, approximately 93% of them singletons. The chain has TRBV7-6 and TRBJ1-2; TRBD1 is a possible D gene (6 bases). This receptor was obtained from a human donor with HPV-associated anogenital cancer. The input for sequencing was blood, taken from a patient who underwent chemoradiotherapy. The CDR3 spells CASSPSPGGARGYTF. CDR3 nucleotides: TGTGCCAGCAGCCCCAGCCCCGGGGGGGCTAGAGGCTACACCTTC.